This passage covers 26 T cell receptor beta chains from one sample sequenced in a study of cytomegalovirus exposure and HLA in healthy donors. Amplification used 60 Vbeta primers and 13 Jbeta primers. Generated by immunoSEQ multiplex PCR, the TCRdb table keeps only in-frame clones and is missing some. The sample holds 110,000 to 150,000 clones, about four fifths seen once. Sequencing was done on a sample of PBMCs. Receptors originate from a man in his forties in good health and CMV-seronegative.

The chain is built from TRBV14 and TRBJ2-7, with TRBD2 as a possible D gene (6 bases). V was cut by 2 bases and J by 2 bases, with 7 bases left in between. The CDR3 spans 13 residues. The germline V gene has CDR1 SGHDN and CDR2 FVKESK. CDR3 in DNA: TGTGCCAGCAGCCAACGGGGGACCTACGAGCAGTACTTC. Translating it yields CASSQRGTYEQYF. The full variable domain, in which reference TRBV14 and TRBJ2-7 provide the parts outside the CDR3, is EAGVTQFPSHSVIEKGQTVTLRCDPISGHDNLYWYRRVMGKEIKFLLHFVKESKQDESGMPNNRFLAERTGGTYSTLKVQPAELEDSGVYFCASSQRGTYEQYFGPGTRLTVT.

The chain links TRBV11-1 to TRBJ2-5, with TRBD1 identical over 9 bases. The J call is uncertain, as TRBJ2-7 better fits the DNA end. Per germline, CDR1 SGHAT and CDR2 FQDESV (reference sequence). This CDR3 is 12 amino acids long. CDR3 bases: TGTGCCAGCAGAAGGACAGGGGACGAGCAGTACTTC. Its translation is CASRRTGDEQYF.

The chain carries TRBV7-9 and TRBJ2-7; the match to TRBD1 covers 9 bases. This CDR3 is 17 amino acids long. With V trimmed by 5 bases and J by 5 bases, 16 bases remained unmatched. Germline V gene data show CDR1 as SEHNR and CDR2 as FQNEAQ (reference sequence). The CDR3 region is CASSILHITGGLDEQYF. DNA for the CDR3: TGTGCCAGCAGCATACTTCATATTACAGGGGGCCTGGACGAGCAGTACTTC.

The chain joins TRBV30 to TRBJ2-7; 10 positions match TRBD1. The V gene's germline CDR1 is GTSNPN and CDR2 SVGIG (reference sequence). CDR3 size: 18 residues. V lost 1 base and J lost 2; bases outside the gene matches: 14. The CDR3 DNA reads TGTGCCTGGAGTGGTCGAGTTACCGGGACAGGGGCCACCTACGAGCAGTACTTC. Translation gives CAWSGRVTGTGATYEQYF.

The rearrangement joins TRBV18 to TRBJ1-1, with D unclear. The CDR3 runs 15 residues. In germline, CDR1 is KGHSH, CDR2 LQKENI. Trimming stripped 2 bases from V and 0 bases from J, with 10 bases between. The CDR3 here is CASSPVGGLNTEAFF. The CDR3 DNA follows: TGTGCCAGCTCACCAGTGGGAGGTTTGAACACTGAAGCTTTCTTT.

V gene TRBV5-6 combines with J gene TRBJ2-1; 7 positions agree with TRBD2. Trimming took 4 bases from V and 4 from J; bases not matched to a gene: 11. CDR3 length: 16 residues. CDR1 and CDR2 (germline): SGHDT, YYEEEE. The CDR3 protein is CASSRGTIIRYNEQFF. The CDR3 region has the DNA TGTGCCAGCAGCCGGGGGACTATCATACGGTACAATGAGCAGTTCTTC.

The chain couples TRBV2 to TRBJ2-1; 7 bases line up with TRBD2. The CDR3 is made up of 15 amino acids. The V gene's germline CDR1 is SNHLY and CDR2 FYNNEI. Losses at the gene ends were 1 base for V and 6 bases for J; bases not matched to a gene: 6. The DNA of the CDR3 is TGTGCCAGCAGTGAAGATTGGGAGCGGGGCAATGAGCAGTTCTTC. Translating gives CASSEDWERGNEQFF. Full variable domain (missing parts from reference TRBV2 and TRBJ2-1): EPEVTQTPSHQVTQMGQEVILRCVPISNHLYFYWYRQILGQKVEFLVSFYNNEISEKSEIFDDQFSVERPDGSNFTLKIRSTKLEDSAMYFCASSEDWERGNEQFFGPGTRLTVL.

The genes are TRBV5-4 and TRBJ2-5; TRBD2 is a possible D gene (6 bases). The CDR3 extends over 16 amino acids. The V and J ends lost 2 bases and 4 bases respectively, with 18 bases between them. From germline, CDR1 is SGHNT and CDR2 YYREEE (reference sequence). As DNA, the CDR3 is TGTGCCAGCAGCTTTGAAGCGGCTAGGGGAGGAGAGACCCAGTACTTC. It translates to CASSFEAARGGETQYF. Combining the CDR3 with reference TRBV5-4 and TRBJ2-5 gives the whole variable domain ETGVTQSPTHLIKTRGQQVTLRCSSQSGHNTVSWYQQALGQGPQFIFQYYREEENGRGNFPPRFSGLQFPNYSSELNVNALELDDSALYLCASSFEAARGGETQYFGPGTRLLVL.

The chain links TRBV7-4 to TRBJ1-4, with TRBD1 matching 8 bases. The CDR3 is 15 amino acids. After removal of 5 bases from V and 2 bases from J, the junction contained 4 bases not matched to a gene. CDR1 is SGHVT, CDR2 SQSDAQ, per germline. The CDR3 DNA reads as TGTGCCAGCAGCGTCAGGGGGCCCACTAATGAAAAACTGTTTTTT. It encodes CASSVRGPTNEKLFF.

The J gene is TRBJ2-1, the V gene TRBV11-2, with D perhaps TRBD1 (6 bases). The V gene lost 6 bases and the J gene lost 8 bases, with 11 bases spanning the gap. Germline V lookup: CDR1 SGHAT, CDR2 FQNNGV. This CDR3 contains 12 residues. This CDR3 is CASSPDSYEQFF. As DNA, the CDR3 is TGTGCCAGCAGTCCGGACAGTTATGAGCAGTTCTTC.

The chain carries TRBV5-1 and TRBJ1-1, with 11 bases lining up with TRBD1. CDR3 length equals 15 residues. The germline CDR1 and CDR2 sequences are SGHRS and YFSETQ. Trimming took 6 bases from V and 4 from J; bases not matched to a gene: 8. DNA of the CDR3: TGCGCCAGCACTGGACAGGGGGCGTTCGGCACTGAAGCTTTCTTT. This translates into CASTGQGAFGTEAFF.

The chain carries TRBV6-1 and TRBJ1-1; 8 bases fit TRBD1. Germline V lookup: CDR1 MNHNS, CDR2 SASEGT. Trimming cost V 6 bases and J 0 bases; bases outside gene matches: 3. This CDR3 region has 14 residues. The CDR3 DNA reads TGTGCCAGCAGGTCGACAGGGGTGAACACTGAAGCTTTCTTT. Translation: CASRSTGVNTEAFF.

The V and J genes are TRBV7-2 and TRBJ2-7, with TRBD2 as a possible D gene (5 bases). CDR3 size: 13 residues. From germline, CDR1 is SGHTA and CDR2 FQGNSA. V shed 5 bases and J shed 1 base, with 9 bases lying between them. CDR3 in DNA: TGTGCCAGCAGCCGAGGGTCTTCCTACGAGCAGTACTTC. Translation gives CASSRGSSYEQYF. The whole variable domain, remainder taken from reference TRBV7-2 and TRBJ2-7, is GAGVSQSPSNKVTEKGKDVELRCDPISGHTALYWYRQSLGQGLEFLIYFQGNSAPDKSGLPSDRFSAERTGGSVSTLTIQRTQQEDSAVYLCASSRGSSYEQYFGPGTRLTVT.

The chain links TRBV28 to TRBJ1-5, with 7 positions matching TRBD1. This CDR3 is 16 amino acids long. V shed 4 bases and J 2 bases; nucleotides not matched to a gene: 8. CDR1 is MDHEN and CDR2 is SYDVKM in the germline V gene. In DNA, the CDR3 is TGTGCCAGCAGTTCGACAGGGTCAAGTGGCAATCAGCCCCAGCATTTT. Its protein is CASSSTGSSGNQPQHF.

This clone was counted a few times. V and J are TRBV2 and TRBJ2-1; D may be TRBD2 (5 bases). The CDR3 contains 15 residues. Germline assignment: CDR1 SNHLY and CDR2 FYNNEI. Trimming left V 7 bases short and J 1 base short, with 14 bases between. CDR3 protein: CASTGSLGSYNEQFF. DNA of the CDR3: TGTGCCAGCACGGGATCTTTAGGGTCCTACAATGAGCAGTTCTTC.

This clone has more than one count but fewer than ten. The chain links TRBV6-1 to TRBJ1-3, with 7 nucleotides matching TRBD1. The V gene's germline CDR1 is MNHNS and CDR2 SASEGT. The CDR3 has 13 residues. The V and J ends lost 6 bases and 8 bases, in that order; junction bases with no gene match: 7. The CDR3 spells CASRTGQLDTIYF. The CDR3 DNA sequence: TGTGCCAGCAGGACGGGACAGCTTGACACCATATATTTT.

The genes are TRBV7-3 and TRBJ2-7, with D perhaps matching TRBD2 (7 bases). Germline loops: CDR1 SGHTA, CDR2 FQGTGA. The ends were cut back, 5 bases at V and 6 bases at J, with 20 bases in the middle. The CDR3 is 15 amino acids. Here the CDR3 DNA reads TGTGCCAGCAGCCCGCTGAGGGGGGGCATCTCCGAGCAGTACTTC. Translating it yields CASSPLRGGISEQYF.

To note about this clone: An end of the junction differs from the germline gene, which may be a read error. The J gene is TRBJ2-2, the V gene TRBV9; D may be TRBD1 (5 bases). The CDR3 has 14 residues. Germline assignment: CDR1 SGDLS and CDR2 YYNGEE. The CDR3 coding sequence is TGTGCCAGCACCGTATCGACAGTCACCGGGGAGCTGTTTTTT. The encoded protein is CASTVSTVTGELFF.

To note about this clone: Germline is not matched at one junction end, which may reflect a read error. Distinct nucleotide sequences in the sample also encode this CDR3. The chain uses TRBV30 and TRBJ1-6, with TRBD1 matching 9 bases. This CDR3 contains 15 residues. Germline CDR1 reads GTSNPN; CDR2 reads SVGIG (reference sequence). This CDR3 is CAWSPRTGENSPLHF. The CDR3 bases are TGTGCCTGGAGTCCTCGGACAGGGGAAAATTCCCCCCTCCACTTT.

The chain has TRBV28 and TRBJ1-6; possible D gene TRBD1, 5 bases. Trimming pared 4 bases from V and 6 bases from J, leaving 13 bases between. CDR1 and CDR2 from the germline V gene are MDHEN and SYDVKM. CDR3 length: 15 amino acids. CDR3 protein: CASSSSTASNSPLHF. CDR3 nucleotides: TGTGCCAGCAGTTCGTCGACAGCTTCTAATTCACCCCTCCACTTT.

The chain carries TRBV6-5 and TRBJ1-1, with TRBD1 matching 8 bases. The CDR3 totals 14 residues. The V and J ends lost 6 bases and 5 bases, in that order; junction bases with no gene match: 8. CDR1 and CDR2 from the germline V gene are MNHEY and SVGAGI. In DNA, the CDR3 is TGTGCCAGCAGACCCGGACAGGGAAGAACTGAAGCTTTCTTT. Protein: CASRPGQGRTEAFF.

The chain joins TRBV6-5 to TRBJ1-4; D gene ambiguous. CDR3 length: 13 residues. CDR1 is MNHEY and CDR2 is SVGAGI in the germline V gene. V was pared by 4 bases and J by 3 bases, with 6 bases between. The CDR3 reads CASSSVPNEKLFF. Written as DNA, the CDR3 is TGTGCCAGCAGTTCCGTCCCTAATGAAAAACTGTTTTTT.

The chain employs TRBV7-8 and TRBJ1-1; TRBD1 aligns across 7 bases. Germline assignment: CDR1 SGHVS and CDR2 FQNEAQ. This CDR3 is 15 amino acids long. Germline trimming cut 0 bases from V and 4 bases from J; bases unmatched to any gene: 5. In DNA form, the CDR3 reads TGTGCCAGCAGCTTAGCATCAGGGGGAGGCACTGAAGCTTTCTTT. Protein: CASSLASGGGTEAFF. The variable domain in full, with the rest retrieved from reference TRBV7-8 and TRBJ1-1, is GAGVSQSPRYKVAKRGQDVALRCDPISGHVSLFWYQQALGQGPEFLTYFQNEAQLDKSGLPSDRFFAERPEGSVSTLKIQRTQQEDSAVYLCASSLASGGGTEAFFGQGTRLTVV.

There are a few counts of this clone. The V and J genes are TRBV4-1 and TRBJ2-5, with 8 bases lining up with TRBD1. Germline CDR1 and CDR2: MGHRA and YSYEKL. Unmatched junction bases numbered 9, after V lost 8 bases and J lost 4 bases. This CDR3 is built from 14 residues. In DNA, the CDR3 is TGCGCCAGCTCGACAGGGGAAGTTCGAGAGACCCAGTACTTC. Translation: CASSTGEVRETQYF.

This clone was detected a few times. The V call is TRBV5-4, the J call TRBJ2-3, with a possible D match to TRBD2 (6 bases). Trimming took off 6 bases at V and 3 bases at J, with 14 bases between the two ends. The V gene's germline CDR1 is SGHNT and CDR2 YYREEE (reference sequence). The CDR3 has 14 amino acids. The CDR3 loop reads CASTSWAGTDTQYF. The CDR3 DNA is TGTGCCAGCACCTCGTGGGCGGGGACAGATACGCAGTATTTT.

This clone was detected only once. The V and J genes are TRBV29-1 and TRBJ1-2; 10 bases match TRBD1. With V trimmed by 6 bases and J by 5 bases, 6 bases remained unmatched. Germline values: CDR1 SQVTM, CDR2 ANQGSEA. The CDR3 contains 13 residues. As DNA, the CDR3 is TGCAGCGTCGTCCCGGGACAGGGGTATGGCTACACCTTC. This sequence encodes CSVVPGQGYGYTF.